This T cell receptor (beta chain) was recorded in a study of blood T cell repertoires in COVID-19. Turning to the study itself: Collection of acute and convalescent COVID-19 samples took place in the United States, Italy and Spain. T cells, B-cell-depleted T cells, or PBMCs supplied cDNA or gDNA.

The CDR3 contains 13 residues. In the original workflow: Reference gene primers were amplified, and this amplification served to estimate nucleated cell counts. Produced via immunoSEQ multiplex PCR; TCRdb's table is partial and in-frame only. D and trimming were read from the DNA, whereas the V and J calls and clone size are those reported in that table. Here the sample spans 160,000 or so clones, about 89% being singletons. This clone was observed once. The clonotype was recovered from a man in his 60s with acute or convalescent COVID-19. The chain recombines TRBV21-1 with TRBJ1-6; the table's D call, TRBD1, was not checked against the DNA. TRBV21-1 has pseudogene status. The sample comprised peripheral blood. The CDR3 DNA is TGTGCCAACACGGGGACAGGGGATTCACCCCTCCACTTT. Its translation: CANTGTGDSPLHF.